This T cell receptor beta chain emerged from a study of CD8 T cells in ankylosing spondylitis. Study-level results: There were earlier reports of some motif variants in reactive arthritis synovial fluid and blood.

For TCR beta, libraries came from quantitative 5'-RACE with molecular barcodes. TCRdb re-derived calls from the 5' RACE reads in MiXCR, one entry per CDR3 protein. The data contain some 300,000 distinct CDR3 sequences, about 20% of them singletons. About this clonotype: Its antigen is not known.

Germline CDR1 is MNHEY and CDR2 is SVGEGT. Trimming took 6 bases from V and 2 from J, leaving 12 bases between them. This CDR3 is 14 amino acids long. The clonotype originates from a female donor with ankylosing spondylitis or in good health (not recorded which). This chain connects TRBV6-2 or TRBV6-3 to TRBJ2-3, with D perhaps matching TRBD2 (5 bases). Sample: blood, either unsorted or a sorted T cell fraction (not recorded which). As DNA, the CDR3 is TGTGCCAGCAGCCGCCAGCGGACCACAGATACGCAGTATTTT. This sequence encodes CASSRQRTTDTQYF.